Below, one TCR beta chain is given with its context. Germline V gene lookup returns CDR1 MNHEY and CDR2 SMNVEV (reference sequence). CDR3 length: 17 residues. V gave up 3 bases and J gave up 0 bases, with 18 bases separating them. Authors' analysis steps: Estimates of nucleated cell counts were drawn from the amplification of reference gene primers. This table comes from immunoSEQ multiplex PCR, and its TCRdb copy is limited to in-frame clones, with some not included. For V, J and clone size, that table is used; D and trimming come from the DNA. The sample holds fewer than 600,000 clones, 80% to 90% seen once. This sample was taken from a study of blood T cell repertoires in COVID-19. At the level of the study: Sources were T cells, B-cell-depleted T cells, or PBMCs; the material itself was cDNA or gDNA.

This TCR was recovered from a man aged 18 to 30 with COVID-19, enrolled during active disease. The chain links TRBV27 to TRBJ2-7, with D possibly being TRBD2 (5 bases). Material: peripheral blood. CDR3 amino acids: CASSFKYTGLPSYEQYF. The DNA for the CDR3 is TGTGCCAGCAGTTTCAAATATACCGGACTGCCCTCCTACGAGCAGTACTTC.